The clone carrying this T cell receptor beta chain came up a few times. The target antigen is unknown. This entry comes from a study of T cells after yellow fever vaccination. Overall study: Preparation of the low-cell-number fractions used SMART-Seq v4 Ultra Low Input.

The CDR3 sequence is 14 residues long. TCRdb fed the 5' RACE reads into MiXCR, producing one record per CDR3 protein. The table includes hundreds of thousands of distinct CDR3 sequences, about 19% detected once. Study-level results: Overall, a small share of clonotypes was seen in both CD4 and CD8 compartments.

Sequenced here: PBMCs, sampled 15 days after the yellow fever booster vaccination. This rearrangement joins TRBV21-1 to TRBJ2-7; TRBD1 is taken as the D call from the table, unchecked against the DNA. TRBV21-1 is described as a pseudogene. The source of this sequence is a man aged 25-45 years who received the YFV17D yellow fever vaccine. This chain's CDR3 is CASLKSVGGYEQYF. In nucleotides, the CDR3 is TGTGCCAGTCTCAAATCCGTAGGGGGCTACGAGCAGTACTTC.